This is a list of T cell receptor beta chains from one sample in a study of T-cell memory formation after mild COVID-19. One entry per CDR3 protein results from TCRdb running MiXCR on the 5' RACE reads. Altogether roughly 310,000 distinct CDR3 sequences are present, less than 20% being singletons, with the ten largest covering approximately 23%. The specimen was PBMCs or a T cell subset sorted from them (not recorded which). These receptors were taken from a man between 18 and 35 years old who had mild COVID-19 (a few samples of this study predate the infection). Cell type and time point are not known. CDR3s include the opening cysteine and the closing phenylalanine or tryptophan. D genes are given only for firm matches. Size is omitted from some rows. Given values are once, few, many or a class for expanded clones.

>-|TRBJ2-2|TRBD1|TRBV29-1
CSVGTALTGELFF
TGCAGCGTGGGGACAGCCCTCACCGGGGAGCTGTTTTTT
>few|TRBJ2-3|TRBD2|TRBV7-3
CASSLPRRERGEADTQYF
TGTGCCAGCAGCTTACCCCGCCGGGAGCGGGGGGAAGCAGATACGCAGTATTTT
>few|TRBJ1-5|-|TRBV18
CASSGTWDQPQHF
TGTGCCAGCTCAGGGACGTGGGATCAGCCCCAGCATTTT
>many|TRBJ2-1|-|TRBV5-1
CASSLGDNEQFF
TGCGCCAGCAGCTTGGGGGATAATGAGCAGTTCTTC
>few|TRBJ2-7|-|TRBV4-3
CASSQGVSYEQYF
TGCGCCAGCAGCCAAGGGGTCTCCTACGAGCAGTACTTC
>-|TRBJ2-4|TRBD1|TRBV7-9
CASSRRGGMAKNIQYF
TGTGCCAGCAGCAGGCGAGGGGGCATGGCCAAAAACATTCAGTACTTC
>-|TRBJ2-5|-|TRBV28
CASSTPLFSQYF
TGTGCCAGCAGTACACCCCTTTTCTCCCAGTACTTC
>-|TRBJ2-6|-|TRBV7-2
CASSPFVQGSVLTF
TGTGCCAGCAGCCCCTTTGTACAGGGCTCCGTCCTGACTTTC
>-|TRBJ2-3|TRBD2|TRBV5-1
CASSLGLAGGYTDTQYF
TGCGCCAGCAGCTTGGGACTAGCGGGGGGATACACAGATACGCAGTATTTT
>few|TRBJ2-3|-|TRBV20-1
CSAGSVTDTQYF
TGCAGTGCCGGATCCGTCACAGATACGCAGTATTTT
>few|TRBJ1-6|-|TRBV4-3
CASSQDVVGSPLHF
TGCGCCAGCAGCCAAGATGTCGTCGGTTCACCCCTCCACTTT
>few|TRBJ1-1|-|TRBV29-1
CSVDGGMNTEAFF
TGCAGCGTGGATGGTGGCATGAACACTGAAGCTTTCTTT
>few|TRBJ1-4|-|TRBV4-1
CASSQDGQQGEKLFF
TGCGCCAGCAGCCAAGATGGTCAGCAGGGGGAAAAACTGTTTTTT
>few|TRBJ2-2|-|TRBV10-2
CASRVQGSGELFF
TGCGCCAGCAGGGTACAGGGTTCCGGGGAGCTGTTTTTT
>-|TRBJ1-2|TRBD1|TRBV4-1
CASSQFVTGTGIHINYGYTF
TGCGCCAGCAGCCAGTTCGTCACCGGGACAGGAATTCATATCAACTATGGCTACACCTTC
>-|TRBJ2-2|-|TRBV5-1
CASSLAGGYPTGELFF
TGCGCCAGCAGCTTGGCTGGTGGCTACCCCACCGGGGAGCTGTTTTTT
>-|TRBJ2-5|-|TRBV20-1
CSARGDWETQYF
TGCAGTGCTAGGGGGGATTGGGAGACCCAGTACTTC
>-|TRBJ1-6|-|TRBV7-2
CASSLGGGTNSPLHF
TGTGCCAGCAGCTTAGGGGGAGGAACGAATTCACCCCTCCACTTT
>few|TRBJ2-3|TRBD2|TRBV7-9
CASSNPASGGAVTQYF
TGTGCCAGCAGCAACCCGGCTAGCGGGGGGGCAGTTACGCAGTATTTT
>few|TRBJ2-4|TRBD1|TRBV6-2/TRBV6-3
CASSSNPTGGKNIQYF
TGTGCCAGCAGCTCCAACCCGACAGGGGGCAAAAACATTCAGTACTTC
>few|TRBJ1-1|-|TRBV7-9
CASSAWTEAFF
TGTGCCAGCAGCGCGTGGACTGAAGCTTTCTTT
>-|TRBJ2-7|-|TRBV7-9
CASSSGTMGQYF
TGTGCCAGCAGCTCCGGGACCATGGGGCAGTACTTC
>-|TRBJ1-1|-|TRBV5-1
CASSAGINTEAFF
TGCGCCAGCAGCGCGGGGATAAACACTGAAGCTTTCTTT
>-|TRBJ2-3|TRBD2|TRBV5-4
CASSPPGGGTDTQYF
TGTGCCAGCAGCCCACCGGGGGGGGGCACAGATACGCAGTATTTT
>few|TRBJ2-6|-|TRBV7-9
CASSLVTVTSGANVLTF
TGTGCCAGCAGCTTAGTAACAGTAACGTCTGGGGCCAACGTCCTGACTTTC
>few|TRBJ1-2|-|TRBV9
CASSVGGPNYGYTF
TGTGCCAGCAGCGTAGGGGGACCAAACTATGGCTACACCTTC
>few|TRBJ2-7|-|TRBV10-2
CASSEFVGGPREQYF
TGCGCCAGCAGTGAGTTCGTGGGGGGGCCTCGGGAGCAGTACTTC
>-|TRBJ1-3|-|TRBV20-1
CSARDRTATGNTIYF
TGCAGTGCTAGAGACCGGACAGCCACTGGAAACACCATATATTTT
>many|TRBJ2-3|TRBD2|TRBV7-6
CASSLLAGVMTDTQYF
TGTGCCAGCAGCTTGCTAGCGGGGGTAATGACAGATACGCAGTATTTT
>many|TRBJ1-1|-|TRBV29-1
CSARVTEAFF
TGCAGCGCCCGGGTCACTGAAGCTTTCTTT
>many|TRBJ2-3|-|TRBV4-1
CASSPIQGPEDTQYF
TGCGCCAGCAGCCCCATCCAGGGCCCCGAAGATACGCAGTATTTT
>many|TRBJ1-4|-|TRBV7-2
CASSPRPTQGEKLFF
TGTGCCAGCAGCCCCAGACCAACCCAGGGTGAAAAACTGTTTTTT
>-|TRBJ1-2|-|TRBV11-2
CASSLGLDHYGYTF
TGTGCCAGCAGCTTAGGTCTAGATCATTATGGCTACACCTTC
>few|TRBJ2-7|-|TRBV6-6
CASSLPGPVYEQYF
TGTGCCAGCAGTTTACCCGGGCCGGTATACGAGCAGTACTTC
>-|TRBJ2-7|-|TRBV5-1
CASSDGRDTRDYEQYF
TGCGCCAGCAGCGACGGACGGGACACTAGGGACTACGAGCAGTACTTC
>few|TRBJ2-1|-|TRBV30
CAWSRESYNEQFF
TGTGCCTGGTCCCGGGAGTCCTACAATGAGCAGTTCTTC
>-|TRBJ2-6|TRBD1|TRBV12-3/TRBV12-4
CASTQGDRAFSGANVLTF
TGTGCCAGCACCCAGGGGGACAGGGCCTTCTCTGGGGCCAACGTCCTGACTTTC
>-|TRBJ1-2|-|TRBV7-2
CASSWDRRGGYTF
TGTGCCAGCAGCTGGGACCGGCGCGGTGGCTACACCTTC
>-|TRBJ1-5|-|TRBV30
CAWSLTSGNQPQHF
TGTGCCTGGAGTTTAACGAGTGGCAATCAGCCCCAGCATTTT
>few|TRBJ2-5|-|TRBV7-6
CASSLVSSSFLEKTQYF
TGTGCCAGCAGCTTAGTTTCCAGCAGCTTCCTTGAAAAGACCCAGTACTTC
>-|TRBJ2-1|TRBD2|TRBV11-1
CASSLAAGGLSNEQFF
TGTGCCAGCAGCTTAGCCGCGGGGGGGCTCAGCAATGAGCAGTTCTTC
>-|TRBJ2-5|-|TRBV6-2/TRBV6-3
CASSYKVYQETQYF
TGTGCCAGCAGTTACAAGGTGTACCAAGAGACCCAGTACTTC
>few|TRBJ2-2|-|TRBV12-3/TRBV12-4
CASSSRGAGLGELFF
TGTGCCAGCAGCAGCCGGGGAGCAGGATTGGGGGAGCTGTTTTTT
>few|TRBJ1-5|TRBD1|TRBV6-5
CASSYRAGGYSNQPQHF
TGTGCCAGCAGTTACAGGGCAGGGGGTTATAGCAATCAGCCCCAGCATTTT
>-|TRBJ1-1|TRBD1|TRBV7-2
CASSKSGGLNTEAFF
TGTGCCAGCAGCAAGTCAGGGGGCTTGAACACTGAAGCTTTCTTT
>few|TRBJ1-5|-|TRBV6-2/TRBV6-3
CASSTRTRDQPQHF
TGTGCCAGCAGTACTCGGACAAGGGATCAGCCCCAGCATTTT
>-|TRBJ1-2|TRBD1|TRBV30
CAWSVRGYEGARGYTF
TGTGCCTGGAGTGTACGAGGGTATGAGGGGGCAAGAGGCTACACCTTC
>few|TRBJ2-3|TRBD2|TRBV7-2
CASSGTSGGADTQYF
TGTGCCAGCAGCGGGACTAGCGGGGGGGCAGATACGCAGTATTTT
>-|TRBJ2-5|TRBD2|TRBV5-5
CASSQGLAETQYF
TGTGCCAGCAGCCAGGGACTAGCGGAGACCCAGTACTTC
>few|TRBJ1-1|-|TRBV7-9
CASIAPTVGVF
TGTGCCAGCATCGCCCCCACTGTCGGAGTCTTC
>-|TRBJ1-5|-|TRBV6-2/TRBV6-3
CASSYSRFYNLDQPQHF
TGTGCCAGCAGTTACTCGAGGTTTTACAACTTGGATCAGCCCCAGCATTTT
>few|TRBJ1-1|-|TRBV18
CASSPGMSGGAFF
TGTGCCAGCTCACCAGGGATGAGCGGCGGAGCTTTCTTT
>few|TRBJ2-7|TRBD2|TRBV4-1
CASSQETGLAGKQYF
TGCGCCAGCAGCCAAGAAACGGGACTAGCGGGGAAGCAGTACTTC
>-|TRBJ2-5|TRBD2|TRBV12-3/TRBV12-4
CASTRLAGVETQYF
TGTGCCAGCACTAGACTAGCGGGGGTGGAGACCCAGTACTTC
>few|TRBJ2-7|TRBD1|TRBV4-1
CASSPIDRVEQYF
TGCGCCAGCAGCCCGATCGACAGGGTCGAGCAGTACTTC
>-|TRBJ1-5|-|TRBV12-3/TRBV12-4
CASSLGFGRRQPQHF
TGTGCCAGCAGTTTAGGGTTCGGGAGAAGGCAGCCCCAGCATTTT
>-|TRBJ1-1|TRBD1|TRBV11-2
CASSLGQGAAEAFF
TGTGCCAGCAGCCTGGGACAGGGGGCCGCTGAAGCTTTCTTT
>few|TRBJ2-5|-|TRBV7-9
CASSLRDGKTQYF
TGTGCCAGCAGCTTACGGGACGGGAAGACCCAGTACTTC
>few|TRBJ2-2|TRBD1|TRBV7-9
CASSPPQGDPGELFF
TGTGCCAGCAGCCCCCCACAGGGGGATCCCGGGGAGCTGTTTTTT